A selection of T cell receptor beta chains follows, all from one sample in a study of spatial heterogeneity in lung cancer. TCRdb used MiXCR to reprocess the 5' RACE reads, holding one entry per CDR3 protein. This sample has over 25,000 distinct CDR3 sequences, with less than 9% found just once. Sequencing used lung tumor tissue, obtained at surgery. Every receptor here comes from a male donor with early-stage non-small cell lung cancer. The CDR3 runs from the conserved cysteine through the conserved F or W. D genes are given only for firm matches. Where a row states a size, it is once, few, many or the class of an expanded clone; other rows omit it.

j_call v_call cdr3_length d_call clone_size cdr3_nt cdr3_aa
TRBJ1-2 TRBV4-1 16 - few TGCGCCAGCAGCCAAGATCGAGCAGGTTCGGGGTATGGCTACACCTTC CASSQDRAGSGYGYTF
TRBJ1-5 TRBV28 12 - many TGTGCCAGCAGTTTTGGAAGCCAGCCCCAGCATTTT CASSFGSQPQHF
TRBJ2-7 TRBV9 14 - many TGTGCCAGCAGCGTAGACACGGAACCCTACGAGCAGTACTTC CASSVDTEPYEQYF
TRBJ1-1 TRBV12-3/TRBV12-4 14 - few TGTGCCAGCAGTTCCAGGGTAATGAACACTGAAGCTTTCTTT CASSSRVMNTEAFF
TRBJ1-5 TRBV6-2/TRBV6-3 13 - few TGTGCCAGCAGTTACGAAGGAAATCAGCCCCAGCATTTT CASSYEGNQPQHF
TRBJ1-2 TRBV6-6 12 - few TGTGCCAGCAGTTACACGGGCGACGGCTACACCTTC CASSYTGDGYTF
TRBJ1-1 TRBV28 15 - few TGTGCCAGCAGTTTAACGGAGGGCAGTCGGGGTGAAGCTTTCTTT CASSLTEGSRGEAFF
TRBJ2-3 TRBV28 11 - many TGTGCCAGCAGTTTCGGCGATACGCAGTATTTT CASSFGDTQYF
TRBJ1-3 TRBV5-1 15 - - TGCGCCAGCAGCTTGTCGGTACACTCTGGAAACACCATATATTTT CASSLSVHSGNTIYF
TRBJ1-5 TRBV12-3/TRBV12-4 14 TRBD1 many TGTGCCAGCACTTGGACAGGGGGCAATCAGCCCCAGCATTTT CASTWTGGNQPQHF